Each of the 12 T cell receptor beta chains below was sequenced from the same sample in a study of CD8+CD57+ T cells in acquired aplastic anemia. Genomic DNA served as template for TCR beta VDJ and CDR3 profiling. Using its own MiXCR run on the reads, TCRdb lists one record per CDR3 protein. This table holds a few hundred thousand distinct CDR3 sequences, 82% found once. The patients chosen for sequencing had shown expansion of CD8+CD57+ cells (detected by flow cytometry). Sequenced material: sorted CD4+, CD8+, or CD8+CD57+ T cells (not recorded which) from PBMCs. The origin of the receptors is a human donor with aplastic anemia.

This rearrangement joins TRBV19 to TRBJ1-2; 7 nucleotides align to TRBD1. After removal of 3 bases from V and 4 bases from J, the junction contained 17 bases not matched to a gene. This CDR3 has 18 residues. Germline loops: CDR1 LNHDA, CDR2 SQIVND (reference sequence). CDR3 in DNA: TGTGCCAGTAGTATTACAGGGGACATAGGTGGGGAAATCTATGGCTACACCTTC. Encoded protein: CASSITGDIGGEIYGYTF.

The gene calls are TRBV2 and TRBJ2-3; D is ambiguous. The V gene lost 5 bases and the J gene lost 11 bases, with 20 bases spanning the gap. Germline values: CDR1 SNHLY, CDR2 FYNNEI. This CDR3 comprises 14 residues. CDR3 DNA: TGTGCCAGCAGTTTAACGTCGTGCTACAATGAGCAGTATTTT. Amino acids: CASSLTSCYNEQYF.

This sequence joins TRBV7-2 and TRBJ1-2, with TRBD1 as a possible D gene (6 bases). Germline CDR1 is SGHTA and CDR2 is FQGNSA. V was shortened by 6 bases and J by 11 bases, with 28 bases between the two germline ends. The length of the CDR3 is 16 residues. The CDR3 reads CASRPTRGHEIGIYTF. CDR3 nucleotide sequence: TGTGCCAGCAGACCTACCCGGGGACACGAGATCGGCATATACACCTTC.

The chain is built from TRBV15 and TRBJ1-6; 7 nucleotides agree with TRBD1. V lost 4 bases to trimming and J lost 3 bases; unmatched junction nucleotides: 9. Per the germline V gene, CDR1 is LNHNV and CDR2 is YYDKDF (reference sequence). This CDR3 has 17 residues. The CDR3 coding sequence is TGTGCCACCAGCACAGGGCTACAGGGGCTCTATAATTCACCCCTCCACTTT. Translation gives CATSTGLQGLYNSPLHF.

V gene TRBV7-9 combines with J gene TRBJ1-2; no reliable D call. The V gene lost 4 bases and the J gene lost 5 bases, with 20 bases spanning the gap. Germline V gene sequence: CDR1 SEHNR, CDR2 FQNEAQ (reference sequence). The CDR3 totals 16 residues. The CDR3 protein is CASSSEGTQLLYGYTF. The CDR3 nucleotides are TGTGCCAGCAGCTCCGAGGGTACGCAGCTTTTATATGGCTACACCTTC.

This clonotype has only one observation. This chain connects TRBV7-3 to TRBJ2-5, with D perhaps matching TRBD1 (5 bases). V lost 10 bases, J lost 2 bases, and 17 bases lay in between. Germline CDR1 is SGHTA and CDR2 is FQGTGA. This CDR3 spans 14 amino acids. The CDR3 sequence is CATSRQSEQETQYF. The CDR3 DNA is TGTGCCACCTCCAGACAGAGCGAGCAAGAGACCCAGTACTTC.

CDR3 DNA sequence: TGTGCCACCAGTGCTGCGGGGGCCTATGGCTACACCTTC. As protein: CATSAAGAYGYTF. J is TRBJ1-2 and V is TRBV24-1, with D perhaps matching TRBD1 (6 bases). Germline assignment: CDR1 KGHDR and CDR2 SFDVKD. V was shortened by 5 bases and J by 4 bases, with 10 bases between the two germline ends. The CDR3 consists of 13 residues.

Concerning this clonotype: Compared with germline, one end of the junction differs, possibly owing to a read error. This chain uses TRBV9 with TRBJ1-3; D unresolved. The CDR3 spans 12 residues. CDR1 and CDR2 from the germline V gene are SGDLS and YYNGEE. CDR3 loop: CASSALHGTICF. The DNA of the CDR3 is TGTGCCAGCAGCGCCCTCCACGGCACCATATGTTTT.

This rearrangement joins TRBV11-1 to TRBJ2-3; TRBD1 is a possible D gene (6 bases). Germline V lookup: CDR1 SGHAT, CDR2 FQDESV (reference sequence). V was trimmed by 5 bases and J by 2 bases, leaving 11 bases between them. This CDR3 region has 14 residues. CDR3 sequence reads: CASSPGTLTDTQYF. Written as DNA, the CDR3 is TGTGCCAGCAGCCCTGGGACACTCACAGATACGCAGTATTTT. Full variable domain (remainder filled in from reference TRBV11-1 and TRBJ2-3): EAEVAQSPRYKITEKSQAVAFWCDPISGHATLYWYRQILGQGPELLVQFQDESVVDDSQLPKDRFSAERLKGVDSTLKIQPAELGDSAMYLCASSPGTLTDTQYFGPGTRLTVL.

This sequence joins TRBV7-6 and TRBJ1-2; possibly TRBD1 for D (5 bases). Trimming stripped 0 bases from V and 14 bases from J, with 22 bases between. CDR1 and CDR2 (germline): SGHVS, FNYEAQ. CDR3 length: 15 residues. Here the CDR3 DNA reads TGTGCCAGCAGCTTAGCCCACGGGACCAAATATAGCCAGACCTTC. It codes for CASSLAHGTKYSQTF. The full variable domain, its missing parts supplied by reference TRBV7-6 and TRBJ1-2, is GAGVSQSPRYKVTKRGQDVALRCDPISGHVSLYWYRQALGQGPEFLTYFNYEAQQDKSGLPNDRFSAERPEGSISTLTIQRTEQRDSAMYRCASSLAHGTKYSQTFGSGTRLTVV.

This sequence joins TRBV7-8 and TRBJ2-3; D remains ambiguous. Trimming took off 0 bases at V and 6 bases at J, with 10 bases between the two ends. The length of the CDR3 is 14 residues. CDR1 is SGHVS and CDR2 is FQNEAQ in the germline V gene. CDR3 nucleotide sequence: TGTGCCAGCAGCTTAGCGGGCTATCCCGATACGCAGTATTTT. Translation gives CASSLAGYPDTQYF.

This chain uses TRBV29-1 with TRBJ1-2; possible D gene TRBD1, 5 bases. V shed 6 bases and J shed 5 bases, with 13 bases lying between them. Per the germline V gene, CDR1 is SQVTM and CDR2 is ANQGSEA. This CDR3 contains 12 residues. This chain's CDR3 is CSVLRRQYGYTF. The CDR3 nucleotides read TGCAGCGTACTACGGAGACAGTATGGCTACACCTTC.